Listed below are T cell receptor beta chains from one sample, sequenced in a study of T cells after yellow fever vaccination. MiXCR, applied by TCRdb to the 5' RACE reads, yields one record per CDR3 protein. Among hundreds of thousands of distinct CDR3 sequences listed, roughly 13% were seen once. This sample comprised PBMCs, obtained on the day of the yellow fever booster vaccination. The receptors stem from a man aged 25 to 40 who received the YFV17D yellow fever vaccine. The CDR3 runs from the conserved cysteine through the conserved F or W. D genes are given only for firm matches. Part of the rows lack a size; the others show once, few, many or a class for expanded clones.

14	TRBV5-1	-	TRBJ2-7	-	TGCGCCAGCAGCTTTCCCAATGGTAATTACGAGCAGTACTTC	CASSFPNGNYEQYF
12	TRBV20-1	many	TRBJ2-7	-	TGCAGTGCTAGAGATATGAACTACGAGCAGTACTTC	CSARDMNYEQYF
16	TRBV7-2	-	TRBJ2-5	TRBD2	TGTGCCGGCAGCCTGACTAGCGCGGCCCAAAAGGAGACCCAGTACTTC	CAGSLTSAAQKETQYF
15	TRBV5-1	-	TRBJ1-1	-	TGCGCCAGCAGCTTGGACATGGGCTTGAACACTGAAGCTTTCTTT	CASSLDMGLNTEAFF
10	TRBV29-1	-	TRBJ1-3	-	TGCAGCGCCGTCGGGAGTACCATATATTTT	CSAVGSTIYF
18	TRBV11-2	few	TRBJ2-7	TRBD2	TGTGCCAGCAGCCCCGGACTAGCGGGAGAAGCCTCCTTCTACGAGCAGTACTTC	CASSPGLAGEASFYEQYF
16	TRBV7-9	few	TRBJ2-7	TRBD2	TGTGCCAGCAGCACCGGGACTAGCGGGGACTCCTACGAGCAGTACTTC	CASSTGTSGDSYEQYF
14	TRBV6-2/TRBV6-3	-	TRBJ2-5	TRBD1	TGTGCCAGCATTCCGGGACAGTCAACGGAGACCCAGTACTTC	CASIPGQSTETQYF
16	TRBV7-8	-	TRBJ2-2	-	TGTGCCAGCAGCTTAGCTGGGAGAGGAACGGTCGGGGAGCTGTTTTTT	CASSLAGRGTVGELFF
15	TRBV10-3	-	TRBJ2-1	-	TGTGCCATCAGTGAGAGGCAGAGCTCCTACAATGAGCAGTTCTTC	CAISERQSSYNEQFF
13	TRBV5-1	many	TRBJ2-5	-	TGCGCCAGCAGCTTGCGACAAGGAGAGACCCAGTACTTC	CASSLRQGETQYF
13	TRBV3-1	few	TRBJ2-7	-	TGTGCCAGCAGCCAAGGAGTCTCCTACGAGCAGTACTTC	CASSQGVSYEQYF
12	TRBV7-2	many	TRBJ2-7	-	TGTGCCAGCAGCTTAGTTATTTACGAGCAGTACTTC	CASSLVIYEQYF
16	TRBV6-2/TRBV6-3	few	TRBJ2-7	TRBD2	TGTGCCAGCACCCTGATCCCCGGACTAGCGGGACAGGAGCAGTACTTC	CASTLIPGLAGQEQYF